A single sample gave rise to the 20 T cell receptor beta chains below, sequenced in a study of somatic mutations in cytotoxic T cells in rheumatoid arthritis. This table comes from immunoSEQ multiplex PCR, and its TCRdb copy is limited to in-frame clones, with some not included. Counted here are roughly 18,000 clones, about 83% occurring once; the ten biggest clones make up 10% to 11%. What was sequenced was CD8+ T cells sorted from blood. Source of these receptors: a man in his late teens or twenties with rheumatoid arthritis.

The chain links TRBV7-9 to TRBJ2-2, with 8 bases fitting TRBD2. The germline V gene encodes CDR1 SEHNR and CDR2 FQNEAQ (reference sequence). This CDR3 region has 17 residues. The J segment lost 6 bases and the V segment lost 8 bases, leaving 17 bases of the junction unmatched. The CDR3 sequence is CASWYSKAGTRAGELFF. Written as DNA, the CDR3 is TGTGCCAGCTGGTATTCTAAGGCAGGGACTAGAGCCGGGGAGCTGTTTTTT.

The chain links TRBV28 to TRBJ1-2, with D possibly matching TRBD1 (6 bases). V lost 5 bases, J lost 4 bases, and 26 bases lay in between. Germline V gene lookup returns CDR1 MDHEN and CDR2 SYDVKM. This CDR3 spans 18 amino acids. The CDR3 DNA follows: TGTGCCAGCAGTGCCCAGAATTACAGGGCACCCCGATTCTATGGCTACACCTTC. Translated, it gives CASSAQNYRAPRFYGYTF.

This clone was recorded once. The rearrangement uses TRBV30 and TRBJ1-2; D call uncertain. Germline V gene data show CDR1 as GTSNPN and CDR2 as SVGIG (reference sequence). The germline V and J ends were trimmed by 2 bases and 8 bases, with 18 bases remaining between them. The CDR3 totals 14 residues. Written as DNA, the CDR3 is TGTGCCTGGAGTCCCCCGGGTTCCCAGGAAGGCTACACCTTC. Protein sequence: CAWSPPGSQEGYTF.

The DNA of the CDR3 is TGTGCTAGTGGTTTGTGGGGCCAGCTTGAAGAGACCCAGTACTTC. Protein: CASGLWGQLEETQYF. The V and J genes are TRBV12-5 and TRBJ2-5; possible D gene TRBD1, 5 bases. Germline lookup yields CDR1 LGHNT and CDR2 FRNRAP. V lost 2 bases to trimming and J lost 3 bases, with 13 bases between them. The CDR3 consists of 15 residues.

Comments on this clone: One end of the junction fails to match germline, which may point to a read error. V gene TRBV29-1 combines with J gene TRBJ2-3; the match to TRBD1 covers 10 bases. CDR3 length: 14 amino acids. Looked up from germline, CDR1 is SQVTM and CDR2 is ANQGSEA. In nucleotides, the CDR3 is TGCAGCGTGGAAGGGACAGGGGTGACAGATACGCAGTATTTT. Amino acid sequence: CSVEGTGVTDTQYF.

V gene TRBV19 combines with J gene TRBJ1-5; D is uncertain. Trimming cost V 6 bases and J 0 bases, with 15 bases left between them. Germline V gene sequence: CDR1 LNHDA, CDR2 SQIVND (reference sequence). CDR3 length: 16 amino acids. The CDR3 sequence is CASSEPRFYSNQPQHF. CDR3 DNA sequence: TGTGCCAGTAGCGAGCCCAGGTTCTATAGCAATCAGCCCCAGCATTTT. Combining the CDR3 with reference TRBV19 and TRBJ1-5 gives the whole variable domain DGGITQSPKYLFRKEGQNVTLSCEQNLNHDAMYWYRQDPGQGLRLIYYSQIVNDFQKGDIAEGYSVSREKKESFPLTVTSAQKNPTAFYLCASSEPRFYSNQPQHFGDGTRLSIL.

The rearrangement joins TRBV10-3 to TRBJ2-3; 12 bases map to TRBD2. CDR1 ENHRY and CDR2 SYGVKD come from the germline V gene. The CDR3 loop spans 19 amino acids. V lost 4 bases, J lost 0 bases, and 11 bases stayed unmatched. CDR3 DNA: TGTGCCATCAGTGGAGTGGCTAGCGGGGGGGCCGCGAGCACAGATACGCAGTATTTT. It encodes CAISGVASGGAASTDTQYF.

The count of this clone is one. The chain employs TRBV27 and TRBJ2-2, with D unresolved. The germline V and J ends were trimmed by 3 bases and 4 bases, with 6 bases remaining between them. In germline, CDR1 is MNHEY, CDR2 SMNVEV (reference sequence). This CDR3 contains 13 residues. This chain's CDR3 is CASSFSLTGELFF. The CDR3, as DNA: TGTGCCAGCAGTTTTAGTCTCACCGGGGAGCTGTTTTTT.

The gene calls are TRBV19 and TRBJ2-5, with D possibly called TRBD1 or TRBD2 (5 bases each). Germline CDR1 is LNHDA and CDR2 is SQIVND (reference sequence). V was shortened by 5 bases and J by 4 bases, with 17 bases between the two germline ends. The CDR3 is 15 amino acids. The CDR3 DNA reads as TGTGCCAGTAGTCCGAGAGGGACGAATCGAGAGACCCAGTACTTC. Translated, it gives CASSPRGTNRETQYF.

The rearrangement joins TRBV6-6 to TRBJ1-2; 9 bases align to TRBD1. V was pared by 5 bases and J by 1 base, with 5 bases of the junction left unmatched. This CDR3 is built from 15 residues. CDR1 MNHNY and CDR2 SVGAGI come from the germline V gene (reference sequence). This chain's CDR3 is CASSTRDRVNYGYTF. The DNA for the CDR3 is TGTGCCAGCAGTACCCGGGACAGGGTTAACTATGGCTACACCTTC.

This clone was observed a single time. The chain couples TRBV6-6 to TRBJ1-2, with 7 bases that match TRBD1. Trimming removed 6 bases from V and 5 bases from J; junction bases left unmatched: 12. CDR3 length: 15 residues. Germline values: CDR1 MNHNY, CDR2 SVGAGI (reference sequence). CDR3 nucleotide sequence: TGTGCCAGCAGCCGAGATGACAGGGCGGAATATGGCTACACCTTC. Protein: CASSRDDRAEYGYTF.

The rearrangement links TRBV6-1 to TRBJ1-6, with D maybe TRBD1 (5 bases). The V end was cut by 3 bases, the J end by 0 bases, with 12 bases between. CDR3 length: 17 amino acids. CDR1 and CDR2 (germline): MNHNS, SASEGT. CDR3 amino acids: CASSEGLFHSYNSPLHF. The CDR3 region has the DNA TGTGCCAGCAGTGAGGGACTGTTTCACTCCTATAATTCACCCCTCCACTTT.

V gene TRBV27 combines with J gene TRBJ1-2; a possible D gene is TRBD1 (5 bases). This CDR3 comprises 13 residues. Germline CDR1 is MNHEY and CDR2 is SMNVEV (reference sequence). With 8 bases removed from V and 4 bases from J, the gap between germline ends came to 14 bases. The CDR3 is CASSHGTVYGYTF. In DNA form, the CDR3 reads TGTGCCAGCTCACACGGGACGGTCTATGGCTACACCTTC.

V usage is TRBV5-4 and J usage is TRBJ2-7; 10 bases fit TRBD1. The CDR3 spans 16 residues. Germline V gene sequence: CDR1 SGHNT, CDR2 YYREEE (reference sequence). Trimming at V came to 0 bases and at J to 3 bases, leaving 6 bases not matched to a gene. CDR3 nucleotide sequence: TGTGCCAGCAGCTTGGCTCGGGACAGGGGAGGCTACGAGCAGTACTTC. This gives the protein CASSLARDRGGYEQYF.

The gene calls are TRBV15 and TRBJ1-2, with no clear D. V was trimmed by 5 bases and J by 5 bases, leaving 15 bases between them. Germline values: CDR1 LNHNV, CDR2 YYDKDF (reference sequence). This CDR3 comprises 14 residues. As DNA, the CDR3 is TGTGCCACCAGCGGCGAACTACGGGGATATGGCTACACCTTC. Translating it yields CATSGELRGYGYTF.

The V and J genes are TRBV11-2 and TRBJ1-2; 9 bases are shared with TRBD1. The CDR3 length is 17 residues. CDR1 SGHAT and CDR2 FQNNGV come from the germline V gene. V shed 1 base, J shed 0 bases, and the junction held 6 bases outside the gene matches. CDR3 DNA: TGTGCCAGCAGCTTAGGGGGGACAGGGCTAGCTAACTATGGCTACACCTTC. This gives the protein CASSLGGTGLANYGYTF.

CDR3 amino acids: CASSLGFFSYNEQFF. CDR3 DNA: TGTGCCAGCAGCCTTGGGTTCTTCTCCTACAATGAGCAGTTCTTC. The chain links TRBV7-6 to TRBJ2-1; D ambiguous. Per germline, CDR1 SGHVS and CDR2 FNYEAQ. V shed 5 bases and J shed 0 bases, with 11 bases lying between them. CDR3 length equals 15 residues.

The J gene is TRBJ1-1, the V gene TRBV4-1; 7 bases map to TRBD1. This CDR3 is built from 13 residues. V was pared by 5 bases and J by 3 bases, with 3 bases of the junction left unmatched. CDR1 is MGHRA and CDR2 is YSYEKL in the germline V gene. The CDR3 nucleotides are TGCGCCAGCAGCAAACAGGGGTACACTGAAGCTTTCTTT. This gives the protein CASSKQGYTEAFF.

The V call is TRBV11-3, the J call TRBJ2-3; perhaps TRBD1 as D (6 bases). The CDR3 runs to 15 residues. CDR1 is SGHNT, CDR2 YENEEA, per germline. V dropped 1 base and J dropped 3 bases, with 11 bases sitting between them. The CDR3 DNA sequence: TGTGCCAGCAGCTTAGGTGGGGGCTCTACAGATACGCAGTATTTT. Translation: CASSLGGGSTDTQYF.

The CDR3, as DNA: TGTGCCAGTAGTAAGGGGACCGTTACAATGGTGGAGCAGTACTTC. This sequence encodes CASSKGTVTMVEQYF. The V call is TRBV19, the J call TRBJ2-7; perhaps D is TRBD1 or TRBD2 (5 bases each). Between the trimmed V and J ends, which lost 4 bases and 7 bases, there was a span of 20 bases. Germline V gene sequence: CDR1 LNHDA, CDR2 SQIVND (reference sequence). This CDR3 has 15 residues. Supplemented by reference TRBV19 and TRBJ2-7, the full variable domain reads DGGITQSPKYLFRKEGQNVTLSCEQNLNHDAMYWYRQDPGQGLRLIYYSQIVNDFQKGDIAEGYSVSREKKESFPLTVTSAQKNPTAFYLCASSKGTVTMVEQYFGPGTRLTVT.